What follows are 17 T cell receptor beta chains derived from one specimen sequenced in a study of CD8+ T cells in alopecia areata. Documented treatment: oral pan-JAK inhibitor, 5-10 mg twice daily. Sequencing templates came from extracted RNA that was reverse transcribed into cDNA. The table came from immunoSEQ multiplex PCR; TCRdb's copy has only in-frame clones and leaves some out. Of about 270,000 clones in the sample, 60% were seen once. Sequenced here: CD4+ T cells sorted from blood, sampled at approximately week 51, from a patient treated with tofacitinib. These receptors were obtained from a human donor with alopecia areata.

This chain uses TRBV5-1 with TRBJ1-1, with 7 bases aligning to TRBD1. The CDR3 has 13 residues. V gave up 7 bases and J gave up 3 bases; unmatched junction bases: 6. Germline V gene lookup returns CDR1 SGHRS and CDR2 YFSETQ. CDR3 residues: CASGLRGDTEAFF. The CDR3 nucleotides read TGCGCCAGCGGACTCAGGGGGGACACTGAAGCTTTCTTT.

The DNA of the CDR3 is TGTGCCAGCAGTTCCACCGGACAGGGTGGTGAGACCCAGTACTTC. It is translated as CASSSTGQGGETQYF. The rearrangement links TRBV27 to TRBJ2-5; 8 nucleotides agree with TRBD1. Losses at the gene ends were 4 bases for V and 5 bases for J; bases not matched to a gene: 9. CDR3 length: 15 amino acids. CDR1 is MNHEY and CDR2 is SMNVEV in the germline V gene (reference sequence).

This chain joins TRBV29-1 and TRBJ2-5, with TRBD2 identical over 8 bases. V shed 7 bases and J 2 bases; nucleotides not matched to a gene: 6. Germline-derived CDR1 and CDR2 are SQVTM and ANQGSEA. CDR3 length: 13 residues. CDR3 nucleotides: TGCAGCGCCACCGTAGCGGGGCAAGAGACCCAGTACTTC. It yields the protein CSATVAGQETQYF.

This clone appeared a single time. The chain joins TRBV6-5 to TRBJ1-2; 8 nucleotides line up with TRBD1. J was trimmed by 8 bases and V by 5 bases; bases with no gene match: 13. CDR3 length equals 15 residues. Germline CDR1 MNHEY, CDR2 SVGAGI. CDR3 sequence: CASSTGTGRFGGYTF. For the CDR3, the DNA is TGTGCCAGCAGTACCGGGACAGGAAGGTTCGGGGGCTACACCTTC.

This clone appeared a few times. V usage is TRBV5-1 and J usage is TRBJ1-1, with 7 bases matching TRBD1. Per germline, CDR1 SGHRS and CDR2 YFSETQ. Trimming cost V 4 bases and J 5 bases; bases outside gene matches: 8. This CDR3 comprises 14 residues. The CDR3 DNA follows: TGCGCCAGCAGCGTCACAGGGGCTGGAACTGAAGCTTTCTTT. Protein: CASSVTGAGTEAFF. Full variable domain (rest looked up from reference TRBV5-1 and TRBJ1-1): KAGVTQTPRYLIKTRGQQVTLSCSPISGHRSVSWYQQTPGQGLQFLFEYFSETQRNKGNFPGRFSGRQFSNSRSEMNVSTLELGDSALYLCASSVTGAGTEAFFGQGTRLTVV.

This clone was detected a few times. This chain connects TRBV29-1 to TRBJ2-3; 14 bases match TRBD2. CDR3 length: 19 residues. Germline trimming cut 1 base from V and 1 base from J; bases unmatched to any gene: 10. In germline, CDR1 is SQVTM, CDR2 ANQGSEA. CDR3 protein: CSVEGGLAGGRHRTDTQYF. The CDR3 nucleotides are TGCAGCGTTGAAGGCGGACTAGCGGGGGGTCGGCACCGCACAGATACGCAGTATTTT.

V is TRBV30 and J is TRBJ1-4, with D possibly TRBD1 on 5 matching bases. Trimming cost V 3 bases and J 8 bases, with 13 bases left between them. There are 13 residues in the CDR3. Germline lookup yields CDR1 GTSNPN and CDR2 SVGIG (reference sequence). The CDR3: CAWRPGGWEKLFF. The CDR3, as DNA: TGTGCCTGGAGGCCCGGGGGTTGGGAAAAACTGTTTTTT.

V usage is TRBV30 and J usage is TRBJ1-5; D remains unclear. CDR3 length: 12 amino acids. Trimming took off 2 bases at V and 6 bases at J, with 8 bases between the two ends. Germline loops: CDR1 GTSNPN, CDR2 SVGIG (reference sequence). CDR3 sequence reads: CAWSPGSQPQHF. Here the CDR3 DNA reads TGTGCCTGGAGTCCGGGGAGTCAGCCCCAGCATTTT.

V usage is TRBV4-3 and J usage is TRBJ1-2, with 9 positions matching TRBD1. Trimming took 2 bases from V and 3 from J; bases not matched to a gene: 1. This CDR3 spans 14 amino acids. Germline CDR1 and CDR2: LGHNA and YSLEER. CDR3 coding DNA: TGCGCCAGCAGCCAACGGGACAGGGACTATGGCTACACCTTC. Protein sequence: CASSQRDRDYGYTF.

J is TRBJ2-7 and V is TRBV29-1; possible D gene TRBD1, 6 bases. CDR3 length: 11 residues. Germline-derived CDR1 and CDR2 are SQVTM and ANQGSEA. Trimming took off 6 bases at V and 3 bases at J, with 9 bases between the two ends. The CDR3 bases are TGCAGCGTCCGGGACAACTACGAGCAGTACTTC. Protein product: CSVRDNYEQYF.

The gene calls are TRBV5-1 and TRBJ2-7, with 9 bases lining up with TRBD1. The trim removed 8 bases at V and 5 bases at J, leaving 5 bases unmatched. From germline, CDR1 is SGHRS and CDR2 YFSETQ. This CDR3 comprises 12 residues. The CDR3 sequence: CARGQGQDEQYF. DNA of the CDR3: TGCGCCAGAGGACAGGGGCAGGACGAGCAGTACTTC.

At least ten counts were recorded for this clone. The same CDR3 also results from other DNA sequences found in this sample. CDR3 amino acids: CASSQLAGGTDTQYF. The DNA of the CDR3 is TGCGCCAGCAGCCAACTAGCGGGGGGCACAGATACGCAGTATTTT. The chain has TRBV4-3 and TRBJ2-3; 10 bases line up with TRBD2. With 2 bases clipped from V and 1 base from J, the junction kept 0 bases outside the gene matches. The germline V gene encodes CDR1 LGHNA and CDR2 YSLEER. The CDR3 loop spans 15 amino acids.

This clone has just a few counts. The genes are TRBV30 and TRBJ2-7; 7 positions match TRBD1. The germline gives CDR1 GTSNPN, CDR2 SVGIG (reference sequence). The CDR3 has 15 amino acids. Trimming at V came to 3 bases and at J to 2 bases, leaving 10 bases not matched to a gene. CDR3 in DNA: TGTGCCTGGAGAGACGCCGGGACAGTGGCCTACGAGCAGTACTTC. It encodes CAWRDAGTVAYEQYF. The full variable domain, with the rest looked up from reference TRBV30 and TRBJ2-7, is SQTIHQWPATLVQPVGSPLSLECTVEGTSNPNLYWYRQAAGRGLQLLFYSVGIGQISSEVPQNLSASRPQDRQFILSSKKLLLSDSGFYLCAWRDAGTVAYEQYFGPGTRLTVT.

This clone was seen more than once but under ten times. V and J are TRBV7-6 and TRBJ1-3; D is ambiguous. From germline, CDR1 is SGHVS and CDR2 FNYEAQ. Trimming left V 0 bases short and J 7 bases short, with 7 bases between. The CDR3 length is 13 residues. In DNA form, the CDR3 reads TGTGCCAGCAGCTTAGCCTTGGGTAACACCATATATTTT. It yields the protein CASSLALGNTIYF. Filled out from reference TRBV7-6 and TRBJ1-3, the complete variable domain reads GAGVSQSPRYKVTKRGQDVALRCDPISGHVSLYWYRQALGQGPEFLTYFNYEAQQDKSGLPNDRFSAERPEGSISTLTIQRTEQRDSAMYRCASSLALGNTIYFGEGSWLTVV.

J is TRBJ1-2 and V is TRBV29-1; TRBD1 might be the D (5 bases). The CDR3 covers 12 residues. Between the trimmed V and J ends, which lost 8 bases and 6 bases, there was a span of 16 bases. The germline V gene encodes CDR1 SQVTM and CDR2 ANQGSEA. Here the CDR3 DNA reads TGCAGCTTAGAGAAGTGGGGGAATGGCTACACCTTC. Translation gives CSLEKWGNGYTF.

The genes are TRBV5-1 and TRBJ1-2; D is ambiguous. The germline V gene has CDR1 SGHRS and CDR2 YFSETQ. V was clipped by 4 bases and J by 6 bases, with 13 bases between them. The CDR3 is 13 amino acids. The CDR3 loop is CASSTNLEDGYTF. Here the CDR3 DNA reads TGCGCCAGCAGCACCAACTTGGAGGATGGCTACACCTTC. The whole variable domain, filled in from reference TRBV5-1 and TRBJ1-2, reads KAGVTQTPRYLIKTRGQQVTLSCSPISGHRSVSWYQQTPGQGLQFLFEYFSETQRNKGNFPGRFSGRQFSNSRSEMNVSTLELGDSALYLCASSTNLEDGYTFGSGTRLTVV.

The rearrangement links TRBV7-9 to TRBJ2-7; the match to TRBD1 covers 9 bases. The trim removed 5 bases at V and 5 bases at J, leaving 4 bases unmatched. The length of the CDR3 is 13 residues. CDR1 SEHNR and CDR2 FQNEAQ come from the germline V gene (reference sequence). CDR3 nucleotides: TGTGCCAGCAGCCTGGACAGGGGCGACGAGCAGTACTTC. This sequence encodes CASSLDRGDEQYF.